These 3 T cell receptor beta chains share one sample of origin, sequenced in a study of T cell responses to AZD1222 COVID-19 vaccine. Produced via immunoSEQ multiplex PCR; TCRdb's table is partial and in-frame only. The table lists about 140,000 clones, around 92% of them singletons. The sample in question was peripheral blood, obtained 28 days after the second AZD1222 dose. All receptors derive from an adult who received the AZD1222 COVID-19 vaccine.

The chain employs TRBV7-9 and TRBJ1-4; D unresolved. Trimming cost V 1 base and J 0 bases, with 6 bases left between them. The germline V gene encodes CDR1 SEHNR and CDR2 FQNEAQ (reference sequence). This CDR3 is 15 amino acids long. The CDR3 here is CASSLGAATNEKLFF. The CDR3 bases are TGTGCCAGCAGCTTAGGGGCAGCAACTAATGAAAAACTGTTTTTT.

The chain joins TRBV6-2 or TRBV6-3 to TRBJ2-7; TRBD2 aligns across 9 bases. Germline CDR1 and CDR2: MNHEY and SVGEGT. This CDR3 region has 17 residues. V lost 6 bases, J lost 0 bases, and 12 bases stayed unmatched. In DNA, the CDR3 is TGTGCCAGCAGCCGCATCCCGGGACTAGCCCTCTCCTACGAGCAGTACTTC. The encoded protein is CASSRIPGLALSYEQYF.

The chain has TRBV14 and TRBJ2-1; D unclear. The CDR3 is made up of 18 amino acids. Between the trimmed V and J ends, which lost 1 base and 0 bases, there was a span of 16 bases. Germline loops: CDR1 SGHDN, CDR2 FVKESK. The CDR3 here is CASSQAGRAFSSYNEQFF. CDR3 DNA: TGTGCCAGCAGCCAAGCCGGGCGAGCGTTTAGCTCCTACAATGAGCAGTTCTTC.